This TCR beta chain is drawn from a study of T cell responses to AZD1222 COVID-19 vaccine. General study results and limits: Most donors were white British and more were female, and clonal diversity was possibly underestimated. The study found Spike-specific TCR breadth and depth rose after two AZD1222 doses. Dominant at 160-218 and 743-854, vaccine-associated CD4 TCRs also spanned spike.

This CDR3 comprises 12 residues. V was cut by 4 bases and J by 7 bases, with 10 bases left in between. Per germline, CDR1 MGHDK and CDR2 SYGVNS. With regard to this clone: Its target is not known.

TCRdb keeps only in-frame clones here, not all; method: immunoSEQ multiplex PCR. The data hold about 140,000 clones, with just over 90% observed a single time. This receptor was taken from an adult in good health. V gene TRBV25-1 combines with J gene TRBJ1-2; D is ambiguous. Here the sequenced sample was peripheral blood, taken on day 0 of MenACWY control vaccination. CDR3 sequence: CASSVAFGGYTF. The CDR3 bases are TGTGCCAGCAGTGTGGCATTTGGTGGCTACACCTTC.